This TCR beta chain was identified during a study of Tregs in tolerant kidney transplant recipients. Study details: Recipients received nonmyeloablative bone marrow transplants from related graft donors, with transient mixed chimerism. Study-wide results and limits: The most relevant donor-specific Treg TCRbeta repertoire apparently came from expansion with activated donor B cells. Antigen-driven expansion was suggested because donor-specific Tregs expanded more than all Tregs in tolerant patients.

This clone has just a few counts. Antigen unknown. The assay was immunoSEQ multiplex PCR, and TCRdb's table has in-frame clones only and misses some. The sample has about 15,000 clones, 80% seen once. Unstimulated regulatory T cells (CD4+CD25+CD127-), CD4+CD25- non-regulatory cells, CD4 and CD8 cells were FACS-sorted from thawed PBMCs. The germline V gene has CDR1 MGHRA and CDR2 YSYEKL. The CDR3 totals 16 residues. V lost 1 base and J lost 2, with 14 bases in between. This specimen was Tregs from blood, taken before the transplant. The chain combines TRBV4-1 with TRBJ1-2; weak D call: TRBD1 (6 bases). This clonotype was sampled from a human donor who received a combined kidney and bone marrow transplant. CDR3 in DNA: TGCGCCAGCAGCCAAGCAGCGGGGGGGCCCAACTATGGCTACACCTTC. Translation gives CASSQAAGGPNYGYTF.